A selection of T cell receptor beta chains follows, all from one sample in a study of vaccination effects on CD4 cells after COVID-19. Some clones are missing from TCRdb's copy, which holds only in-frame ones; the method was immunoSEQ multiplex PCR. In the table there are about 66,000 clones, about 80% of which are singletons. For these receptors, no antigen is known. The input for sequencing was CD4+ T cells from PBMCs cultured with HCoV-OC43 spike peptides, taken after COVID-19 vaccination. These receptor sequences come from a human donor who received a COVID-19 vaccine. Each CDR3 is given with its conserved first and last residue. D genes are given only for firm matches. Size values are once, few and many counts, or a class for expanded clones, and some rows have none.

NA TRBJ1-2 TRBV4-1 17 NA TGCGCCAGCAGCCAAGGGGGTCAGACCCGCTCTAACTATGGCTACACCTTC CASSQGGQTRSNYGYTF
NA TRBJ2-1 TRBV15 16 TRBD1 TGTGCCACCAGCAGGGACAGGACTCTCTCCTACAATGAGCAGTTCTTC CATSRDRTLSYNEQFF
NA TRBJ2-5 TRBV7-3 13 NA TGTGCCAGCAGCTCCCGGGAGCAAGAGACCCAGTACTTC CASSSREQETQYF
NA TRBJ2-5 TRBV14 18 TRBD2 TGTGCCAGCAGCCAAGTCTTACCGGTGACTAGCGGCCAAGAGACCCAGTACTTC CASSQVLPVTSGQETQYF
NA TRBJ2-5 TRBV4-1 15 NA TGCGCCAGCAGCCCGAGGGAGGGGGGAAAAGAGACCCAGTACTTC CASSPREGGKETQYF
NA TRBJ2-5 TRBV18 13 NA TGTGCCAGCTCACAGGGAGAAGTAGAGACCCAGTACTTC CASSQGEVETQYF
NA TRBJ1-2 TRBV5-5 14 NA TGTGCCAGCAGCTTGGCGCAGGCCAACTATGGCTACACCTTC CASSLAQANYGYTF
once TRBJ1-1 TRBV28 12 NA TGTGCCAGCGCTCTCAGGAACACTGAAGCTTTCTTT CASALRNTEAFF
NA TRBJ1-5 TRBV3-1/TRBV3-2 13 NA TGTGCCAGCAGCCAAGATGGAAATCAGCCCCAGCATTTT CASSQDGNQPQHF
NA TRBJ1-2 TRBV11-2 14 NA TGTGCCAGCAGCTTAGTTGACTTCAACTATGGCTACACCTTC CASSLVDFNYGYTF
NA TRBJ2-5 TRBV5-1 14 TRBD1 TGCGCCAGCAGCTTGGAGACAGGGTTCGAGACCCAGTACTTC CASSLETGFETQYF
NA TRBJ1-5 TRBV7-2 13 NA TGTGCCAGCAGCTTAGAAACACAGGACGGGGAGCATTTT CASSLETQDGEHF
few TRBJ2-5 TRBV14 12 NA TGTGCCAGCAGCCAGCTCGACGGGACCCAGTACTTC CASSQLDGTQYF
NA TRBJ1-2 TRBV24-1 15 TRBD1 TGTGCCACCAGTGACCCCAAGGGGACAGGGGTCGGCTACACCTTC CATSDPKGTGVGYTF
NA TRBJ2-3 TRBV5-1 16 TRBD1 TGCGCCAGCAGCTCGAGGGGGACAGGGGCGACAGATACGCAGTATTTT CASSSRGTGATDTQYF
NA TRBJ2-1 TRBV6-5 14 TRBD1 TGTGCCAGCAGACGCCACCAGACAGGGAATGAGCAGTTCTTC CASRRHQTGNEQFF
once TRBJ1-6 TRBV6-5 14 NA TGTGCCAGCAGTTACCAGGGCAGTAATTCACCCCTCCACTTT CASSYQGSNSPLHF
NA TRBJ1-2 TRBV7-8 13 NA TGTGCCAGCAGCTCCCGTGGGGGCGATGGCTACACCTTC CASSSRGGDGYTF
NA TRBJ1-2 TRBV28 14 NA TGTGCCAGCAACCAGGCTAACTTGAACTATGGCTACACCTTC CASNQANLNYGYTF
few TRBJ1-5 TRBV19 13 NA TGTGCCAGTAGTATTTTAAGTTTTCCGCCCCAGCATTTT CASSILSFPPQHF
NA TRBJ1-1 TRBV6-5 14 TRBD1 TGTGCCAGCAGTTACTCCACAGGGGTCACTGAAGCTTTCTTT CASSYSTGVTEAFF
few TRBJ1-5 TRBV2 13 TRBD1 TGTGCCAGCGATGACAGGGGAGGACAGCCCCAGCATTTT CASDDRGGQPQHF
NA TRBJ1-1 TRBV7-3 13 NA TGTGCCAGCAGCTTTCGACAGAACACTGAAGCTTTCTTT CASSFRQNTEAFF
NA TRBJ2-4 TRBV30 16 TRBD1 TGTGCCTGGACTCGGACAGGGAGTGGGGCCAAAAACATTCAGTACTTC CAWTRTGSGAKNIQYF
NA TRBJ1-1 TRBV5-4 13 NA TGTGCCAGCAGCTTGGATGTTTCCTCGGGGGTTTTCTTT CASSLDVSSGVFF
NA TRBJ2-4 TRBV30 12 NA TGTGCCTGGAGTGTACAGGGCGCACCTCAGTACTTC CAWSVQGAPQYF
NA TRBJ2-2 TRBV5-4 16 NA TGTGCCAGCAGCTCGGGGGCGTTCCCGAACACCGGGGAGCTGTTTTTT CASSSGAFPNTGELFF
NA TRBJ1-2 TRBV2 17 NA TGTGCCAGCAGAGTCGACAGAGCCCAAGAGAGTAACTATGGCTACACCTTC CASRVDRAQESNYGYTF
once TRBJ1-2 TRBV5-4 15 NA TGTGCCAGCAGCTTGGGAGGCACAGCCTACTATGGCTACACCTTC CASSLGGTAYYGYTF
NA TRBJ1-4 TRBV10-3 14 NA TGTGCCATCAGTGAGGCTAAGGGGTATGAAAAACTGTTTTTT CAISEAKGYEKLFF
NA TRBJ2-1 TRBV24-1 17 TRBD1 TGTGCCACCAGTGATTTGCTAACACAGGGGTCACGGAATGAGCAGTTCTTC CATSDLLTQGSRNEQFF
NA TRBJ2-3 TRBV6-1 15 NA TGTGCCAGCAGTGAACTCGGGGGCAGGACAGATACGCAGTATTTT CASSELGGRTDTQYF
NA TRBJ1-5 TRBV19 16 NA TGTGCCAGTCTAAGTCTGGACAGTTATAGCAATCAGCCCCAGCATTTT CASLSLDSYSNQPQHF
NA TRBJ1-1 TRBV9 17 NA TGTGCCAGCAGCGTAGCGGTATCGAAGGGTATTGACACTGAAGCTTTCTTT CASSVAVSKGIDTEAFF
few TRBJ1-2 TRBV11-3 16 NA TGTGCCAGCAGCTTAGGCGGGGGGCTCTTTAACTATGGCTACACCTTC CASSLGGGLFNYGYTF
NA TRBJ1-5 TRBV28 13 TRBD1 TGTGCCAGCAGCCGACAGGGTACCCAGCCCCAGCATTTT CASSRQGTQPQHF
NA TRBJ1-2 TRBV12-3/TRBV12-4 12 NA TGTGCCAGCAGTTTCGTCGGAGGGCCGATTTTCTTC CASSFVGGPIFF